These T cell receptor beta chains were read from a single sample in a study of T-cell memory formation after mild COVID-19. TCRdb re-derived calls from the 5' RACE reads in MiXCR, one entry per CDR3 protein. This sample has roughly 340,000 distinct CDR3 sequences, with under 25% found just once. The specimen sequenced was PBMCs or a T cell subset sorted from them (not recorded which). The receptors shown here come from a man younger than 35 who had mild COVID-19 (a few samples of this study predate the infection). Cell type and time point are not known. CDR3s include the opening cysteine and the closing phenylalanine or tryptophan. A D gene is named only where the DNA matches it firmly. Only some rows state a clone size, as once, few, many or a class for expanded clones.

v_gene: TRBV5-1
d_gene: NA
abundance: NA
j_gene: TRBJ2-3
CDR3aa: CASMSGTNTDTQYF
CDR3nt: TGCGCCAGTATGAGCGGGACAAACACAGATACGCAGTATTTT

v_gene: TRBV12-3/TRBV12-4
d_gene: NA
abundance: few
j_gene: TRBJ2-1
CDR3aa: CASSSGGGFSYNEQFF
CDR3nt: TGTGCCAGCAGCTCCGGCGGTGGGTTCTCCTACAATGAGCAGTTCTTC

v_gene: TRBV28
d_gene: TRBD1
abundance: few
j_gene: TRBJ1-2
CDR3aa: CASNRGDRVNYGYTF
CDR3nt: TGTGCCAGCAATAGAGGGGACAGGGTCAACTATGGCTACACCTTC

v_gene: TRBV6-5
d_gene: NA
abundance: once
j_gene: TRBJ2-5
CDR3aa: CASSQDSLETQYF
CDR3nt: TGTGCCAGCAGTCAGGACAGTTTAGAGACCCAGTACTTC

v_gene: TRBV6-2/TRBV6-3
d_gene: NA
abundance: few
j_gene: TRBJ2-7
CDR3aa: CASSYDTKFYEQYF
CDR3nt: TGTGCCAGCAGTTACGACACTAAATTCTACGAGCAGTACTTC

v_gene: TRBV29-1
d_gene: TRBD1
abundance: few
j_gene: TRBJ2-3
CDR3aa: CSVWGQDTDTQYF
CDR3nt: TGCAGCGTTTGGGGACAGGACACAGATACGCAGTATTTT

v_gene: TRBV7-2
d_gene: TRBD1
abundance: few
j_gene: TRBJ1-6
CDR3aa: CASSSGSGTGAYSPLHF
CDR3nt: TGTGCCAGCAGCTCGGGTTCAGGGACAGGGGCTTATTCACCCCTCCACTTT

v_gene: TRBV27
d_gene: TRBD1
abundance: NA
j_gene: TRBJ1-2
CDR3aa: CASSPTPPGGYGYTF
CDR3nt: TGTGCCAGCAGCCCCACACCCCCAGGGGGCTATGGCTACACCTTC

v_gene: TRBV7-3
d_gene: NA
abundance: many
j_gene: TRBJ2-3
CDR3aa: CASSSGRDTQYF
CDR3nt: TGTGCCAGCAGCTCCGGACGGGATACGCAGTATTTT

v_gene: TRBV10-3
d_gene: NA
abundance: NA
j_gene: TRBJ2-5
CDR3aa: CAISDHPKIETQYF
CDR3nt: TGTGCCATCAGTGACCATCCTAAGATAGAGACCCAGTACTTC

v_gene: TRBV7-3
d_gene: NA
abundance: NA
j_gene: TRBJ2-5
CDR3aa: CASSPSYQETQYF
CDR3nt: TGTGCCAGCAGCCCGAGTTACCAAGAGACCCAGTACTTC

v_gene: TRBV4-1
d_gene: NA
abundance: few
j_gene: TRBJ2-1
CDR3aa: CASSGRIDSNEQFF
CDR3nt: TGCGCCAGCAGTGGACGGATAGACAGCAATGAGCAGTTCTTC

v_gene: TRBV12-3/TRBV12-4
d_gene: TRBD1
abundance: few
j_gene: TRBJ1-1
CDR3aa: CASSWGTGADTEAFF
CDR3nt: TGTGCCAGCAGTTGGGGGACAGGGGCGGACACTGAAGCTTTCTTT

v_gene: TRBV12-3/TRBV12-4
d_gene: TRBD2
abundance: NA
j_gene: TRBJ2-2
CDR3aa: CASSATPGLAGTGELFF
CDR3nt: TGTGCCAGCAGCGCCACACCGGGACTAGCGGGGACCGGGGAGCTGTTTTTT

v_gene: TRBV20-1
d_gene: NA
abundance: few
j_gene: TRBJ1-1
CDR3aa: CSARGWRGTEAFF
CDR3nt: TGCAGTGCTAGGGGCTGGAGGGGCACTGAAGCTTTCTTT

v_gene: TRBV7-9
d_gene: NA
abundance: NA
j_gene: TRBJ2-5
CDR3aa: CASSFSPDQETQYF
CDR3nt: TGTGCCAGCAGCTTTAGCCCAGACCAAGAGACCCAGTACTTC

v_gene: TRBV7-9
d_gene: TRBD2
abundance: NA
j_gene: TRBJ2-1
CDR3aa: CASSARSGSSYNEQFF
CDR3nt: TGTGCCAGCAGCGCCCGTAGCGGGAGCTCCTACAATGAGCAGTTCTTC

v_gene: TRBV27
d_gene: NA
abundance: few
j_gene: TRBJ2-7
CDR3aa: CASSGGISYEQYF
CDR3nt: TGTGCCAGCAGTGGGGGGATATCCTACGAGCAGTACTTC

v_gene: TRBV7-6
d_gene: NA
abundance: NA
j_gene: TRBJ2-1
CDR3aa: CASSFSPSEQFF
CDR3nt: TGTGCCAGCAGCTTCTCGCCCAGTGAGCAGTTCTTC

v_gene: TRBV5-5
d_gene: TRBD1
abundance: few
j_gene: TRBJ1-6
CDR3aa: CASSLRTGDNSPLHF
CDR3nt: TGTGCCAGCAGCTTGAGGACAGGGGATAATTCACCCCTCCACTTT

v_gene: TRBV25-1
d_gene: NA
abundance: NA
j_gene: TRBJ2-5
CDR3aa: CASSESGSRGTQYF
CDR3nt: TGTGCCAGCAGTGAATCCGGTTCCCGGGGGACCCAGTACTTC

v_gene: TRBV7-2
d_gene: TRBD1
abundance: few
j_gene: TRBJ2-7
CDR3aa: CASSPSGRGYEQYF
CDR3nt: TGTGCCAGCAGCCCGAGCGGCAGGGGGTACGAGCAGTACTTC

v_gene: TRBV6-1
d_gene: NA
abundance: few
j_gene: TRBJ2-7
CDR3aa: CASSEMHPYEQYF
CDR3nt: TGTGCCAGCAGTGAAATGCACCCCTACGAGCAGTACTTC

v_gene: TRBV7-9
d_gene: NA
abundance: few
j_gene: TRBJ2-7
CDR3aa: CASSVDYEQYF
CDR3nt: TGTGCCAGCAGCGTAGACTACGAGCAGTACTTC

v_gene: TRBV6-2/TRBV6-3
d_gene: NA
abundance: few
j_gene: TRBJ1-5
CDR3aa: CASSDYDQPQHF
CDR3nt: TGTGCCAGCAGTGACTATGATCAGCCCCAGCATTTT

v_gene: TRBV24-1
d_gene: NA
abundance: NA
j_gene: TRBJ1-5
CDR3aa: CATSDFGVGQPQHF
CDR3nt: TGTGCCACCAGTGATTTCGGGGTGGGACAGCCCCAGCATTTT

v_gene: TRBV5-1
d_gene: NA
abundance: NA
j_gene: TRBJ1-6
CDR3aa: CASSSRPGTPLRRNSPLHF
CDR3nt: TGCGCCAGCAGCTCGAGACCCGGGACACCCTTACGTCGTAATTCACCCCTCCACTTT

v_gene: TRBV18
d_gene: TRBD1
abundance: few
j_gene: TRBJ1-1
CDR3aa: CASSLRGQGDPTEAFF
CDR3nt: TGTGCCAGCTCACTACGGGGACAGGGGGATCCGACTGAAGCTTTCTTT

v_gene: TRBV7-2
d_gene: TRBD1
abundance: many
j_gene: TRBJ2-1
CDR3aa: CASSRDRDRANEQFF
CDR3nt: TGTGCCAGCAGCCGTGACCGGGACAGGGCCAATGAGCAGTTCTTC

v_gene: TRBV4-1
d_gene: NA
abundance: once
j_gene: TRBJ1-5
CDR3aa: CASSQEWGNQPKHF
CDR3nt: TGCGCCAGCAGCCAAGAGTGGGGAAATCAGCCCAAGCATTTT

v_gene: TRBV24-1
d_gene: NA
abundance: many
j_gene: TRBJ2-1
CDR3aa: CATSGPTGGPRGNEQFF
CDR3nt: TGTGCCACCAGTGGTCCCACGGGGGGCCCTCGGGGGAATGAGCAGTTCTTC